What follows are 23 T cell receptor beta chains derived from one specimen sequenced in a study of spatial heterogeneity in lung cancer. These receptors' targets are unknown. TCRdb called the 5' RACE reads again in MiXCR, with one record for every CDR3 protein. This sample has roughly 8,300 distinct CDR3 sequences, with 5% found just once. Study results and caveats: Expanded alpha and beta TCR counts within tumors tracked tumor mutation counts.

Indicated time point: sample taken at primary tumor resection. Sequencing was performed on lung tumor tissue, taken at surgery. The receptor source for this set is a female donor with early-stage non-small cell lung cancer.

Within the sample, this clonotype is large. The chain recombines TRBV20-1 with TRBJ2-7; TRBD2 agrees at 9 bases. The germline CDR1 and CDR2 sequences are DFQATT and SNEGSKA (reference sequence). Losses at the gene ends were 3 bases for V and 4 bases for J; bases not matched to a gene: 7. This CDR3 contains 14 residues. The CDR3 DNA reads as TGCAGTGCTAGTCCGACTAGCGGATATTACGAGCAGTACTTC. This codes for CSASPTSGYYEQYF.

By share of the sample, this clonotype is medium-sized. The chain carries TRBV10-2 and TRBJ2-5, with a weak D call TRBD2 (8 bases). Germline V gene data show CDR1 as WSHSY and CDR2 as SAAADI. The length of the CDR3 is 16 residues. V was clipped by 7 bases and J by 5 bases, with 23 bases between them. The CDR3 DNA follows: TGCGCCAGCACCACAGGGGAGCGGGAGTTTCTTGAGACCCAGTACTTC. Residues: CASTTGEREFLETQYF.

This clonotype is judged medium-sized. V is TRBV29-1 and J is TRBJ2-4, with 9 positions matching TRBD1. The CDR3 sequence is 14 residues long. V lost 5 bases, J lost 1 base, and 3 bases stayed unmatched. Germline V gives CDR1 SQVTM, CDR2 ANQGSEA. CDR3 region: CSVPDRGAKNIQYF. The CDR3 coding sequence is TGCAGCGTTCCCGACAGGGGGGCCAAAAACATTCAGTACTTC.

This clonotype was observed many times. V is TRBV3-1 and J is TRBJ1-2; D is uncertain. The length of the CDR3 is 15 residues. Between the trimmed V and J ends, which lost 4 bases and 3 bases, there was a span of 15 bases. Germline lookup yields CDR1 LGHDT and CDR2 YNNKEL (reference sequence). The CDR3 coding sequence is TGTGCCAGCAGCCCCCAAGGAGGGATCGACTATGGCTACACCTTC. It yields the protein CASSPQGGIDYGYTF.

This clonotype is medium-sized in the sample. The J gene is TRBJ1-2, the V gene TRBV12-3 or TRBV12-4; no firm D call. This CDR3 region has 13 residues. Trimming stripped 6 bases from V and 4 bases from J, with 12 bases between. In DNA, the CDR3 is TGTGCCAGCAGGAACGACGGAGGCTATGGCTACACCTTC. Translated: CASRNDGGYGYTF.

This clonotype has ten or more counts. DNA for the CDR3: TGTGCCAGCGGCGTGTACAATGAGCAGTTCTTC. Residues: CASGVYNEQFF. The rearrangement joins TRBV2 to TRBJ2-1; D ambiguous. The CDR3 extends over 11 amino acids. V was shortened by 8 bases and J by 4 bases, with 6 bases between the two germline ends. Germline lookup yields CDR1 SNHLY and CDR2 FYNNEI.

This clonotype showed up many times. V and J are TRBV20-1 and TRBJ1-1; the match to TRBD1 covers 7 bases. The CDR3 totals 14 residues. Unmatched junction bases numbered 6, after V lost 1 base and J lost 4 bases. Germline V gene data show CDR1 as DFQATT and CDR2 as SNEGSKA (reference sequence). CDR3 in amino acids: CSARGQGRFTEAFF. The CDR3 coding sequence is TGCAGTGCTAGAGGACAGGGAAGGTTCACTGAAGCTTTCTTT.

This clonotype appeared many times. This rearrangement joins TRBV4-2 to TRBJ2-1; possibly TRBD2 for D (6 bases). The CDR3 has 12 amino acids. V was clipped by 3 bases and J by 9 bases, with 9 bases between them. The germline V gene encodes CDR1 LGHNA and CDR2 YNFKEQ. The CDR3 loop reads CASSQTRIEQFF. CDR3 nucleotide sequence: TGTGCCAGCAGCCAGACTAGAATTGAGCAGTTCTTC.

In this sample, this clonotype is medium-sized. The chain employs TRBV29-1 and TRBJ2-2, with D possibly TRBD2 on 6 matching bases. Trimming left V 7 bases short and J 1 base short, with 13 bases between. The germline V gene has CDR1 SQVTM and CDR2 ANQGSEA. CDR3 size: 14 residues. DNA for the CDR3: TGCAGCGCCGCCGGGACTCTGAACACCGGGGAGCTGTTTTTT. It encodes CSAAGTLNTGELFF.

By sample fraction, this clonotype is medium-sized. Relative to the germline gene, one junction end is altered; a read error may explain this. The V and J genes are TRBV28 and TRBJ2-4; the D gene is possibly TRBD1 (5 bases). Germline values: CDR1 MDHEN, CDR2 SYDVKM. The CDR3 has 11 amino acids. CDR3 nucleotide sequence: TGTGCCAGCAGTTCGGACACCCTTAGGGACTTC. This codes for CASSSDTLRDF.

This clonotype qualifies as medium-sized. The V call is TRBV6-1, the J call TRBJ1-5; TRBD1 matches at 8 bases. Germline loops: CDR1 MNHNS, CDR2 SASEGT. V gave up 5 bases and J gave up 0 bases; unmatched junction bases: 15. CDR3 length: 19 amino acids. CDR3 DNA sequence: TGTGCCAGCAGTCAGGGGGCGCCCAGGGAGGGACGTAGCAATCAGCCCCAGCATTTT. This translates into CASSQGAPREGRSNQPQHF.

This clonotype appeared a single time. This chain uses TRBV4-1 with TRBJ2-1; TRBD1 is a possible D gene (5 bases). Deletions cut 0 bases from V and 6 bases from J, with 18 bases between. The germline gives CDR1 MGHRA, CDR2 YSYEKL. The CDR3 totals 17 residues. In DNA, the CDR3 is TGCGCCAGCAGCCAAGAATCCGGCAGGGCATTCCCCAATGAGCAGTTCTTC. It specifies CASSQESGRAFPNEQFF.

This clonotype was observed many times. This sequence joins TRBV29-1 and TRBJ2-3; D is uncertain. The V gene's germline CDR1 is SQVTM and CDR2 ANQGSEA. The CDR3 contains 12 residues. Trimming stripped 5 bases from V and 2 bases from J, with 8 bases between. The CDR3 loop is CSVSLSTDTQYF. Written as DNA, the CDR3 is TGCAGCGTTTCGTTATCCACAGATACGCAGTATTTT.

In its sample, this clonotype was seen many times. V usage is TRBV5-1 and J usage is TRBJ2-7; 9 positions match TRBD1. This CDR3 contains 14 residues. J was trimmed by 7 bases and V by 4 bases; bases with no gene match: 9. Germline loops: CDR1 SGHRS, CDR2 YFSETQ. The CDR3 sequence is CASSRDRESWEQYF. CDR3 nucleotide sequence: TGCGCCAGCAGCCGGGACAGGGAGTCTTGGGAGCAGTACTTC.

Only one count was recorded for this clonotype. The chain has TRBV28 and TRBJ2-1; 12 nucleotides match TRBD2. With 3 bases clipped from V and 7 bases from J, the junction kept 4 bases outside the gene matches. In germline, CDR1 is MDHEN, CDR2 SYDVKM. CDR3 length equals 15 residues. This CDR3 reads CASSFKTSGRNEQFF. In DNA form, the CDR3 reads TGTGCCAGCAGTTTCAAAACTAGCGGGAGGAATGAGCAGTTCTTC.

This clonotype showed up many times. The gene calls are TRBV10-2 and TRBJ2-7; 7 nucleotides match TRBD1. The germline V gene encodes CDR1 WSHSY and CDR2 SAAADI. V gave up 6 bases and J gave up 3 bases; unmatched junction bases: 8. The CDR3 sequence is 14 residues long. The CDR3 sequence: CASRPGTEIYEQYF. In nucleotides, the CDR3 is TGCGCCAGCAGGCCCGGGACAGAAATCTACGAGCAGTACTTC.

At least ten counts were recorded for this clonotype. V and J are TRBV20-1 and TRBJ2-1, with D possibly being TRBD2 (6 bases). V lost 3 bases and J 7 bases, leaving 10 bases between the germline ends. Germline V gene data show CDR1 as DFQATT and CDR2 as SNEGSKA (reference sequence). The CDR3 length is 12 residues. CDR3 amino acids: CSASASENEQFF. DNA for the CDR3: TGCAGTGCTAGCGCTAGCGAAAATGAGCAGTTCTTC.

This clonotype has only a few counts. Relative to the germline gene, one junction end is altered; a read error may explain this. The chain is built from TRBV5-6 and TRBJ2-5, with 8 bases that match TRBD2. The CDR3 is made up of 10 amino acids. Germline CDR1 reads SGHDT; CDR2 reads YYEEEE. CDR3 nucleotide sequence: TGTGCCAGCGGACTAGCCCGTCCCGACTTC. Its translation is CASGLARPDF.

This clonotype has a handful of counts. The V call is TRBV12-3 or TRBV12-4, the J call TRBJ1-2; D not resolved. The CDR3 runs 14 residues. The V gene lost 7 bases and the J gene lost 5 bases, with 17 bases spanning the gap. The CDR3 DNA sequence: TGTGCCAGCACCTCTTTGTGGGGTGCATATGGCTACACCTTC. It encodes CASTSLWGAYGYTF.

This clonotype appeared many times. The CDR3 loop is CASSLFTVNTEAFF. DNA of the CDR3: TGTGCCAGCAGTCTCTTTACTGTGAACACTGAAGCTTTCTTT. The chain links TRBV12-3 or TRBV12-4 to TRBJ1-1; D call uncertain. CDR3 length: 14 residues. Trimming left V 5 bases short and J 0 bases short, with 10 bases between.

This clonotype was seen ten or more times. The chain combines TRBV11-2 with TRBJ1-2, with D hard to call. The germline V gene has CDR1 SGHAT and CDR2 FQNNGV. Trimming stripped 0 bases from V and 6 bases from J, with 5 bases between. There are 12 residues in the CDR3. This CDR3 is CASSLEGNGYTF. CDR3 nucleotide sequence: TGTGCCAGCAGCTTAGAGGGGAATGGCTACACCTTC.

By sample fraction, this clonotype is medium-sized (0.01 to 0.1%). This chain links TRBV28 with TRBJ1-5, with unresolved D. Germline lookup yields CDR1 MDHEN and CDR2 SYDVKM. The CDR3 totals 13 residues. The germline V and J ends were trimmed by 8 bases and 0 bases, with 8 bases remaining between them. Here the CDR3 reads CASGGYSNQPQHF. CDR3 DNA: TGTGCCAGCGGTGGTTATAGCAATCAGCCCCAGCATTTT.

J is TRBJ2-1 and V is TRBV7-9; 12 bases are a match to TRBD2. Germline V gene sequence: CDR1 SEHNR, CDR2 FQNEAQ (reference sequence). The J segment lost 7 bases and the V segment lost 6 bases, leaving 13 bases of the junction unmatched. The CDR3 is made up of 17 amino acids. CDR3 sequence (DNA): TGTGCCAGCAGTCCGGCCGAGGGTACTAGCGGGAGGAATGAGCAGTTCTTC. It specifies CASSPAEGTSGRNEQFF.